Sequencing of this T cell receptor (beta chain) was carried out in a study of PD-1 blockade in classical Hodgkin lymphoma. Study-wide results and limits: The study found that TCR diversity rose significantly by C4D1 in CD4+ but not CD8+ cells. Those achieving complete response showed baseline diversity like newly diagnosed patients. Later analyses included only patients treated at least 1 year post-ASCT. Baseline TCR diversity was reportedly lower in newly diagnosed patients than healthy donors.

Method: immunoSEQ multiplex PCR; TCRdb's copy keeps in-frame clones and lacks some. The repertoire holds 45,000 or so clones, with 85% to 90% as singletons. Every patient was affected by relapse after autologous stem cell transplantation, while exposure to brentuximab vedotin was not uniform. By proportion, this clone is medium-sized (0.01 to 0.1%). Its antigen is still unknown. The source of this sequence is a human donor with classical Hodgkin lymphoma. Sequenced material: peripheral blood mononuclear cells (PBMCs), taken at baseline.

CDR3 amino acids: CASRRGVYNEQFF. CDR3 coding DNA: TGTGCCAGCAGGCGGGGGGTTTACAATGAGCAGTTCTTC. V usage is TRBV28 and J usage is TRBJ2-1, with 8 positions matching TRBD2. V dropped 6 bases and J dropped 4; count of bases not matched to a gene: 2. The CDR3 extends over 13 amino acids. Germline CDR1 and CDR2: MDHEN and SYDVKM.